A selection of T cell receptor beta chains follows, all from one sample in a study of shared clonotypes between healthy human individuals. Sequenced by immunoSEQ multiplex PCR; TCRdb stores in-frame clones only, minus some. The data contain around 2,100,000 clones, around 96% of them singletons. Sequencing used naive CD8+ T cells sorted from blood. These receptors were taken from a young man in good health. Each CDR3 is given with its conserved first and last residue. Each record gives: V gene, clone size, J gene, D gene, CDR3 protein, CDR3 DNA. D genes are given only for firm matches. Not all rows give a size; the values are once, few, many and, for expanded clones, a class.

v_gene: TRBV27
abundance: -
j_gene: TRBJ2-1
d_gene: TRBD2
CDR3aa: CASSLLGLAGGDEQFF
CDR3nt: TGTGCCAGCAGTTTATTGGGGCTAGCGGGGGGGGATGAGCAGTTCTTC

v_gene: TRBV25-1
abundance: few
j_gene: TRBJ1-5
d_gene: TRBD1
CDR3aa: CASSGQGQPQHF
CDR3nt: TGTGCCAGCAGTGGACAGGGTCAGCCCCAGCATTTT

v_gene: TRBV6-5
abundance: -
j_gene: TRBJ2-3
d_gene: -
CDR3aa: CASSYNGGSDTQYF
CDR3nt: TGTGCCAGCAGTTACAACGGGGGTTCAGATACGCAGTATTTT

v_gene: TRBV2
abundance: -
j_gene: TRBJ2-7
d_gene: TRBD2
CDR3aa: CASSGLAGGPNEQYF
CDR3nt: TGTGCCAGCAGTGGGCTAGCGGGAGGGCCCAACGAGCAGTACTTC

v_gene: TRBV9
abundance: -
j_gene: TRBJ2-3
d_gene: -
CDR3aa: CASSNTDIRFTDTQYF
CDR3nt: TGTGCCAGCAGCAATACGGACATCAGGTTCACAGATACGCAGTATTTT

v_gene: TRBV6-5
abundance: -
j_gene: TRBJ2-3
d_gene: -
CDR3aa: CASSSYGSPRGDTQYF
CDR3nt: TGTGCCAGCAGTTCTTACGGCAGCCCAAGGGGAGATACGCAGTATTTT

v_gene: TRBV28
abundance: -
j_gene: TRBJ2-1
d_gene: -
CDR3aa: CASASQYNEQFF
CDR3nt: TGTGCCAGCGCATCACAGTACAATGAGCAGTTCTTC

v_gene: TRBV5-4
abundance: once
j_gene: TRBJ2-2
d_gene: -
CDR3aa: CASSFLTGELFF
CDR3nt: TGTGCCAGCAGCTTCCTCACCGGGGAGCTGTTTTTT

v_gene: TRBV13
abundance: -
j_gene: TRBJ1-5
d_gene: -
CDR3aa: CASSLGGGDQPQHF
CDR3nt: TGTGCCAGCAGCTTAGGTGGGGGTGACCAGCCCCAGCATTTT

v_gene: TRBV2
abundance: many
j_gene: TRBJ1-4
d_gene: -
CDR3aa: CASRDYIRSGEKLFF
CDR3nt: TGTGCCAGCAGGGACTACATTAGGAGTGGTGAAAAACTGTTTTTT

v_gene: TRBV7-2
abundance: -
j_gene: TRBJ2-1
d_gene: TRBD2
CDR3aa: CASSFDPGLEGYNEQFF
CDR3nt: TGTGCCAGCAGCTTCGATCCGGGACTAGAGGGCTACAATGAGCAGTTCTTC

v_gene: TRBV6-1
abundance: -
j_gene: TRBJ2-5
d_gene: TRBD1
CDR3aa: CASSVGTGVWETQYF
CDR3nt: TGTGCCAGCAGTGTAGGGACAGGGGTCTGGGAGACCCAGTACTTC

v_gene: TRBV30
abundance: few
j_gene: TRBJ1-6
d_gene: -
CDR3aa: CAWRDLGSYSPLHF
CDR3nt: TGTGCCTGGAGGGATTTGGGCAGTTATTCACCCCTCCACTTT

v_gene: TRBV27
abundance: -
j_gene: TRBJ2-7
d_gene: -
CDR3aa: CASSLVTGYEQYF
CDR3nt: TGTGCCAGCAGTTTGGTCACAGGCTACGAGCAGTACTTC

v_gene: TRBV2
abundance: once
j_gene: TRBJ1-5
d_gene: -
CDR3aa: CASRPVGKPQHF
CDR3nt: TGTGCCAGCAGGCCTGTTGGAAAGCCCCAGCATTTT

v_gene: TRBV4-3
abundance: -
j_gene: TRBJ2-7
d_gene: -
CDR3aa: CASSQDRGWREQYF
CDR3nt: TGCGCCAGCAGCCAAGATAGAGGTTGGCGCGAGCAGTACTTC

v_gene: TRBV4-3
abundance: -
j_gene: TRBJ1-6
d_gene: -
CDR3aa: CASSRIQGPNSPLHF
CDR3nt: TGCGCCAGCAGCCGTATCCAGGGTCCAAATTCACCCCTCCACTTT

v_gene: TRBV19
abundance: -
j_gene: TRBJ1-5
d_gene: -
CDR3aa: CASSIVKGAGQPQHF
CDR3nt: TGTGCCAGTAGTATAGTTAAGGGAGCTGGTCAGCCCCAGCATTTT

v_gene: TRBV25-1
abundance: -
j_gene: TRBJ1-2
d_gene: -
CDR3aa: CASSPSPGLHTF
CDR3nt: TGTGCCAGCAGTCCATCGCCCGGGCTCCACACCTTC

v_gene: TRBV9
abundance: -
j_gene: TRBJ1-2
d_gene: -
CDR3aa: CASSVGNSLYGYTF
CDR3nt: TGTGCCAGCAGCGTAGGAAACAGTTTATATGGCTACACCTTC

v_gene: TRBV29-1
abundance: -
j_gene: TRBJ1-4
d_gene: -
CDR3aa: CSVEAEDEATNEKLFF
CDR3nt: TGCAGCGTTGAAGCCGAAGACGAAGCAACTAATGAAAAACTGTTTTTT

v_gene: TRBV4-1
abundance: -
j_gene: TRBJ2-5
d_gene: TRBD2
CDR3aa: CASSQGTSLGETQYF
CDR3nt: TGCGCCAGCAGCCAAGGGACTAGCTTAGGAGAGACCCAGTACTTC

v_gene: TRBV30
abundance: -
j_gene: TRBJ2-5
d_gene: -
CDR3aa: CAWSPILGRNPNGETQYF
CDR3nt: TGTGCCTGGAGCCCAATATTGGGACGCAACCCAAACGGGGAGACCCAGTACTTC

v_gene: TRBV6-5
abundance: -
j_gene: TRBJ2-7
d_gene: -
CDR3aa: CASSKTFHEQYF
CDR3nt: TGTGCCAGCAGTAAGACGTTCCACGAGCAGTACTTC

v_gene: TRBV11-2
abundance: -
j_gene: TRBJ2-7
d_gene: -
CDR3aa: CASTTGGSYEQYF
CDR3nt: TGTGCCAGCACTACCGGCGGATCCTACGAGCAGTACTTC

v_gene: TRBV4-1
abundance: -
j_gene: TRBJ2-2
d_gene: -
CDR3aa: CASSPLIGGELFF
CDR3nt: TGCGCCAGCAGCCCCTTAATTGGCGGGGAGCTGTTTTTT

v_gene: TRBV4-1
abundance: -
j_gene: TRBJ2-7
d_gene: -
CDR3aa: CASSPGQPYEQYF
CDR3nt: TGCGCCAGCAGCCCGGGACAACCTTACGAGCAGTACTTC

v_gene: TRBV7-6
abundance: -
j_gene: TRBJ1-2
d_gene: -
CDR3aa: CASSLATGGSGYTF
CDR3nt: TGTGCCAGCAGCTTAGCCACGGGAGGCAGCGGCTACACCTTC

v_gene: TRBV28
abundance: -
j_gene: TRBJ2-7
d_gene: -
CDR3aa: CASSPWERGYEQYF
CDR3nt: TGTGCCAGCAGTCCATGGGAGCGTGGATACGAGCAGTACTTC

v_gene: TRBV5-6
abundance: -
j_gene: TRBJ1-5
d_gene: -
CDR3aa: CASSLSQGNQPQHF
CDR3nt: TGTGCCAGCAGCTTGTCCCAGGGCAATCAGCCCCAGCATTTT

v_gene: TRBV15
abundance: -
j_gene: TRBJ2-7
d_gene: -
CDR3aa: CATSRDANNPFLEQYF
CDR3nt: TGTGCCACCAGCAGAGACGCAAATAATCCTTTTCTCGAGCAGTACTTC

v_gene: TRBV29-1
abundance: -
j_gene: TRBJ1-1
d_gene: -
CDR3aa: CSVDRPGWASEAFF
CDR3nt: TGCAGCGTTGACCGACCGGGGTGGGCTTCTGAAGCTTTCTTT

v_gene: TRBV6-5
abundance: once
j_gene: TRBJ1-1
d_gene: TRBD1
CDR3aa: CASSFWTGEGRTEAFF
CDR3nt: TGTGCCAGCAGTTTTTGGACAGGGGAAGGGCGGACTGAAGCTTTCTTT

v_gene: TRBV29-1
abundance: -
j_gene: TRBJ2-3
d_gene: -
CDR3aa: CSVRADLSTDTQYF
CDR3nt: TGCAGCGTTAGGGCAGATCTAAGCACAGATACGCAGTATTTT

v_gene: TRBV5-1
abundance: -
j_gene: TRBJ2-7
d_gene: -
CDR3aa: CASSFDASDGLSYEQYF
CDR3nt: TGCGCCAGCAGCTTTGACGCGTCTGACGGGCTCTCCTACGAGCAGTACTTC

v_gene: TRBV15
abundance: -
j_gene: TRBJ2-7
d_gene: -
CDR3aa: CATSRGEVWEYEQYF
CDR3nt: TGTGCCACCAGCCGAGGGGAGGTCTGGGAATACGAGCAGTACTTC

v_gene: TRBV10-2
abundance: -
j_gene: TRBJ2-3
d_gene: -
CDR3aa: CASSLTGATDTQYF
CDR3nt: TGCGCCAGCAGTCTGACAGGAGCCACAGATACGCAGTATTTT